These T cell receptor beta chains were read from a single sample in a study of immune characteristics of hereditary and idiopathic chronic pancreatitis. Clones were sequenced by immunoSEQ multiplex PCR, and TCRdb holds only the in-frame ones, with some missing. The table records more than 4,500 clones, around 75% of them present only once. The sequenced sample consisted of pancreas tissue with hereditary chronic pancreatitis. These receptors were collected from a human donor with chronic pancreatitis. CDR3s include the opening cysteine and the closing phenylalanine or tryptophan. A D gene is named only where the DNA matches it firmly. Some rows mark clone size as missing; the rest say once, few, many or name a class of expanded clone.

d_gene	v_gene	abundance	j_gene	CDR3nt	CDR3aa
TRBD2	TRBV27	large	TRBJ2-1	TGTGCCAGCAGTTTCACGACTAGCGGGTCATACAATGAGCAGTTCTTC	CASSFTTSGSYNEQFF
.	TRBV4-3	.	TRBJ1-1	TGCGCCAGCAGCCAAGTTCTTCAGGGAGGTATGGACACTGAAGCTTTCTTT	CASSQVLQGGMDTEAFF
TRBD1	TRBV12-5	.	TRBJ2-3	TGTGCTAGTGCCCTCCGGGAGCAACAGGGGGCTAGCACAGATACGCAGTATTTT	CASALREQQGASTDTQYF
.	TRBV19	.	TRBJ1-1	TGTGCCAGTAAGTTGGGCCTTTGGGACACTGAAGCTTTCTTT	CASKLGLWDTEAFF
TRBD2	TRBV6-5	.	TRBJ2-5	TGTGCCAGCAGTTATAGCGGGGGGTCTCAAGAGACCCAGTACTTC	CASSYSGGSQETQYF
TRBD1	TRBV27	.	TRBJ1-5	TGTGCCAGCAGTGCGACAGGGTATCAGCCCCAGCATTTT	CASSATGYQPQHF
TRBD1	TRBV2	.	TRBJ2-7	TGTGCCAGCAGTGGGGAGGGGACAGGGAGCTCCTACGAGCAGTACTTC	CASSGEGTGSSYEQYF
.	TRBV10-3	few	TRBJ1-3	TGTGCCATCAGTGGGGGGACAACCGAGCCCTCTGGAAACACCATATATTTT	CAISGGTTEPSGNTIYF
.	TRBV7-9	.	TRBJ2-1	TGTGCCAGCAGCTTAGCGGGTCGTGTGGGGAATGAGCAGTTCTTC	CASSLAGRVGNEQFF
TRBD2	TRBV6-5	.	TRBJ2-1	TGTGCCAGCAGTTACCAGCGGGGGGACCATGAGCAGTTCTTC	CASSYQRGDHEQFF
TRBD1	TRBV6-5	.	TRBJ2-7	TGTGCCAGCAGGGCGAACAGGGGGCCCCACGAGCAGTACTTC	CASRANRGPHEQYF
.	TRBV3-1/TRBV3-2	few	TRBJ1-5	TGTGCCAGCAGCGGGGGGCTGCTCAATCAGCCCCAGCATTTT	CASSGGLLNQPQHF
.	TRBV15	once	TRBJ1-2	TGTGCCACCAGCAAACTCCGAACCCATGGCTACACCTTC	CATSKLRTHGYTF
.	TRBV6-1	.	TRBJ2-1	TGTGCCAGCAGTGAAGAACAGGGCTCCTACAATGAGCAGTTCTTC	CASSEEQGSYNEQFF
TRBD1	TRBV27	large	TRBJ1-5	TGTGCCAGCAGTGGACAGGGAGGCCAGCCCCAGCATTTT	CASSGQGGQPQHF
.	TRBV5-1	.	TRBJ2-3	TGCGCCAGCAGCTCGCCGACCGAGCGGGTGACTAGCACAGATACGCAGTATTTT	CASSSPTERVTSTDTQYF
TRBD2	TRBV7-9	.	TRBJ2-1	TGTGCCAGCAGCCCCCGCCGGGGTAGCGGGGGGCCCTGGTTAGATGAGCAGTTCTTC	CASSPRRGSGGPWLDEQFF
.	TRBV11-1	.	TRBJ1-1	TGTGCCAGCAGCCACCGGCCGCGTGCTGAAGCTTTCTTT	CASSHRPRAEAFF
TRBD1	TRBV4-1	.	TRBJ1-1	TGCGCCAGCAGCCAACTACTACAGGGGGCGAAAACTGAAGCTTTCTTT	CASSQLLQGAKTEAFF
.	TRBV27	.	TRBJ2-1	TGTGCCAGCAGGCAAACAGGGTCTAGTGAGCAGTTCTTC	CASRQTGSSEQFF
.	TRBV5-1	.	TRBJ2-1	TGCGCCAGCAGCTTGGGAAACCCTGGACGGGGGTCCCGGAATGAGCAGTTCTTC	CASSLGNPGRGSRNEQFF
.	TRBV30	.	TRBJ2-7	TGTGCCTGGAGTGTAAGTCAGGGTGGCTACGAGCAGTACTTC	CAWSVSQGGYEQYF
.	TRBV2	.	TRBJ2-7	TGTGCCAGCAGTGAAGTGAGAGGGGTGAGCTCCTACGAGCAGTACTTC	CASSEVRGVSSYEQYF
.	TRBV5-1	.	TRBJ2-1	TGCGCCAGCAGCTTCTTGGGGGACTCCTACAATGAGCAGTTCTTC	CASSFLGDSYNEQFF
.	TRBV3-1/TRBV3-2	.	TRBJ2-7	TGTGCCAGCAGCCAAGACTGGGGAGAGTCTGGCGAGCAGTACTTC	CASSQDWGESGEQYF
.	TRBV7-8	.	TRBJ2-1	TGTGCCAGCACCCCCCCCGGGCTGCTCTACAATGAGCAGTTCTTC	CASTPPGLLYNEQFF
TRBD2	TRBV6-2/TRBV6-3	.	TRBJ2-5	TGTGCCAGCAGTTACTCCGGGACTAGCATTGCGGAGACCCAGTACTTC	CASSYSGTSIAETQYF
TRBD1	TRBV12-5	large	TRBJ1-2	TGTGCTAGTGGTTTCGGGACAGGGGCGGATGGCTACACCTTC	CASGFGTGADGYTF
TRBD2	TRBV5-6	few	TRBJ2-5	TGTGCCAGCAGCCCGGGCCGGGGGGGGCAAGAGACCCAGTACTTC	CASSPGRGGQETQYF
TRBD1	TRBV7-9	.	TRBJ1-6	TGTGCCAGCCAACGGTGGACAGGGGGGAGAAATTCACCCCTCCACTTT	CASQRWTGGRNSPLHF
.	TRBV6-5	.	TRBJ1-4	TGTGCCAGCAGCCCGGGGGATTATAATGAAAAACTGTTTTTT	CASSPGDYNEKLFF
.	TRBV6-1	.	TRBJ2-3	TGTGCCAGCAGTGCCTCCCCTGGGGGCGGGGGATCGGCAGATACGCAGTATTTT	CASSASPGGGGSADTQYF
.	TRBV24-1	.	TRBJ2-2	TGTGCCACCAGACAGGGCACCGGGGAGCTGTTTTTT	CATRQGTGELFF
.	TRBV5-1	few	TRBJ2-7	TGCGCCAGCAGCCCCGGGGCAGGCGAGCAGTACTTC	CASSPGAGEQYF
.	TRBV6-5	.	TRBJ2-2	TGTGCCAGCAGTTACGCCCTGTCCAGTGCCGGGGAGCTGTTTTTT	CASSYALSSAGELFF
TRBD1	TRBV6-1	.	TRBJ2-1	TGTGCCAGCAGTGAATTGGGGACAGGGGCTTCTGAGCAGTTCTTC	CASSELGTGASEQFF
.	TRBV19	.	TRBJ2-2	TGTGCCAGTAGTATTGGTCAGGGAGTAGCCGGGGAGCTGTTTTTT	CASSIGQGVAGELFF
.	TRBV5-6	.	TRBJ2-6	TGTGCCAGCAGCTTATTACAGGCTGGGGCCAACGTCCTGACTTTC	CASSLLQAGANVLTF
TRBD2	TRBV20-1	.	TRBJ2-3	TGCAGTGCTAGTGCTAGCGGGGGCTACATAGGAGATACGCAGTATTTT	CSASASGGYIGDTQYF
.	TRBV7-2	.	TRBJ2-3	TGTGCCAGCAGCTTGCGTGGCGGGTCAGAGGGGGATACGCAGTATTTT	CASSLRGGSEGDTQYF
.	TRBV9	.	TRBJ2-5	TGTGCCAGCAGCGCCACAGGCTCGGTGGAGACCCAGTACTTC	CASSATGSVETQYF
.	TRBV3-1/TRBV3-2	.	TRBJ1-1	TGTGCCAGCAGCAGCCGCGGCAGGGCTTATGGTGAAGCTTTCTTT	CASSSRGRAYGEAFF